The rows below give T cell receptor beta chains drawn from one sample of a study of cytomegalovirus exposure and HLA in healthy donors. The repertoire was sequenced with immunoSEQ multiplex PCR; TCRdb's copy has only in-frame clones and lacks some. There are under 150,000 clones in the sample; about 78% occur only once, and around 1.2% lies in the top ten. Sequencing input: PBMCs. All receptors come from a man in his forties or fifties in good health and CMV-seronegative. Both conserved end residues are part of each CDR3. D genes are given only for firm matches. Some rows mark clone size as missing; the rest say once, few, many or name a class of expanded clone.

size	V	D	J	DNA	CDR3
.	TRBV6-5	.	TRBJ1-4	TGTGCCAGCAGGCCTGAGAGGTTCAATGAAAAACTGTTTTTT	CASRPERFNEKLFF
few	TRBV6-5	.	TRBJ2-7	TGTGCCAGCAGTTACTCGTTCTTGGGGGAGGACGAGCAGTACTTC	CASSYSFLGEDEQYF
.	TRBV19	.	TRBJ2-5	TGTGCCAGTAGTATAGCGACAGGATCCCAAGAGACCCAGTACTTC	CASSIATGSQETQYF
.	TRBV2	TRBD2	TRBJ2-3	TGTGCCAGCAGTCCCGGACTAGCGGGAGGCACAGATACGCAGTATTTT	CASSPGLAGGTDTQYF
.	TRBV2	.	TRBJ2-3	TGTGCCAGCAAGGGGGACACAGATACGCAGTATTTT	CASKGDTDTQYF
.	TRBV29-1	TRBD1	TRBJ2-3	TGCAGCGTGGGGACAGGGAAGGGCACAGATACGCAGTATTTT	CSVGTGKGTDTQYF
.	TRBV6-1	.	TRBJ2-3	TGTGCCAGCAGTGTTCAGGGGAAGAGCACAGATACGCAGTATTTT	CASSVQGKSTDTQYF
.	TRBV6-5	TRBD1	TRBJ2-7	TGTGCCAGCAGTTCTTCCGGGACAGCCCCCTACGAGCAGTACTTC	CASSSSGTAPYEQYF
.	TRBV14	.	TRBJ2-1	TGTGCCAGCAGCCCACGCGCAGGGGAGACCTACAATGAGCAGTTCTTC	CASSPRAGETYNEQFF
once	TRBV15	TRBD2	TRBJ2-5	TGTGCCACCAGCGGTCTAGCGGCGGTACAAGAGACCCAGTACTTC	CATSGLAAVQETQYF
.	TRBV9	TRBD2	TRBJ2-2	TGTGCCAGCAGCCCATATACCGGAGCGGGAGTGAACACCGGGGAGCTGTTTTTT	CASSPYTGAGVNTGELFF
.	TRBV10-3	TRBD1	TRBJ1-5	TGTGCCATCAGTGACTACGGGACAGGCAATCAGCCCCAGCATTTT	CAISDYGTGNQPQHF
.	TRBV28	.	TRBJ1-5	TGTGCCAGCAGTTTAAGCCGGGGACAGCCCCAGCATTTT	CASSLSRGQPQHF
.	TRBV2	TRBD1	TRBJ2-7	TGTGCCAGCTTCCATCCGGGACAGCCCAACGAGCAGTACTTC	CASFHPGQPNEQYF
.	TRBV7-2	TRBD2	TRBJ2-1	TGTGCCAGCAGCCCTTCGGGGAGGGATTTGGGGGGGGATGAGCAGTTCTTC	CASSPSGRDLGGDEQFF
few	TRBV4-3	.	TRBJ1-2	TGCGCCAGCAGCCAAGATCCGGGGGCTAACTATGGCTACACCTTC	CASSQDPGANYGYTF
.	TRBV20-1	.	TRBJ2-1	TGCAGTGCTAGGGGGAGGGGGGAGCAGTTCTTC	CSARGRGEQFF
.	TRBV28	.	TRBJ2-7	TGTGCCAGCAGTTCACGTAGACAGGGACTAGGTTCCTACGAGCAGTACTTC	CASSSRRQGLGSYEQYF
once	TRBV29-1	.	TRBJ2-1	TGCAGCGTTAAGGGCTTCGGGGGGCTGTCCAATGAGCAGTTCTTC	CSVKGFGGLSNEQFF
.	TRBV11-3	TRBD1	TRBJ2-2	TGTGCCAGCAGCCGACAGGGGGCAGTCGGCACCGGGGAGCTGTTTTTT	CASSRQGAVGTGELFF
.	TRBV4-2	.	TRBJ1-5	TGTGCCAGCAGCCAAGACAGGGGTAGCAATCAGCCCCAGCATTTT	CASSQDRGSNQPQHF
.	TRBV7-2	TRBD2	TRBJ2-1	TGTGCCAGCAGCTTAATGCGGGAGAGTTACAATGAGCAGTTCTTC	CASSLMRESYNEQFF
.	TRBV7-9	.	TRBJ2-3	TGTGCCAGCAGCTTAAGCGCAGATACGCAGTATTTT	CASSLSADTQYF
.	TRBV5-6	.	TRBJ2-1	TGTGCCAGCAGCTTGGGCAGGGGCATGTTCGACAATGAGCAGTTCTTC	CASSLGRGMFDNEQFF
few	TRBV4-2	.	TRBJ1-4	TGTGCCAGCAGCTCGAAGCAGGGATTGGGCACTAATGAAAAACTGTTTTTT	CASSSKQGLGTNEKLFF
once	TRBV28	.	TRBJ1-5	TGTGCCAGCAGTTCCGTGTCAGATCTTTATAGCAATCAGCCCCAGCATTTT	CASSSVSDLYSNQPQHF
.	TRBV18	TRBD2	TRBJ2-3	TGTGCCAGCTCACCCGCGGCTAGCGGGGGTAGCACAGATACGCAGTATTTT	CASSPAASGGSTDTQYF
few	TRBV7-9	TRBD1	TRBJ1-4	TGTGCCAGCAGCTCAGGACAGGGTTCAGAAAAACTGTTTTTT	CASSSGQGSEKLFF
.	TRBV5-5	TRBD1	TRBJ2-3	TGTGCCAGCAGACCGCAACCGGGACAGGCGGGAGATACGCAGTATTTT	CASRPQPGQAGDTQYF
once	TRBV28	TRBD1	TRBJ2-7	TGTGCCAGCAGCTCCCCGGGACAGGGAGGCTACGAGCAGTACTTC	CASSSPGQGGYEQYF
.	TRBV15	.	TRBJ2-7	TGTGCCACCAGCAGAGATAAGGGGTACGAGCAGTACTTC	CATSRDKGYEQYF
.	TRBV7-9	.	TRBJ1-5	TGTGCCAGCAGCTTAGGGCGGAATCAGCCCCAGCATTTT	CASSLGRNQPQHF
.	TRBV7-2	TRBD2	TRBJ2-1	TGTGCCAGCAGCTTAATGGGACTAGCGGGAGTAAATGAGCAGTTCTTC	CASSLMGLAGVNEQFF
once	TRBV29-1	.	TRBJ2-1	TGCAGCGTTGAAGGTCAGGACTTAAGCTACAATGAGCAGTTCTTC	CSVEGQDLSYNEQFF
.	TRBV7-6	TRBD2	TRBJ2-1	TGTGCCAGCAGTCCGACTAGCGGGAGTTACAATGAGCAGTTCTTC	CASSPTSGSYNEQFF
.	TRBV5-1	TRBD1	TRBJ2-7	TGCGCCAGCACGCCGACAGGGGGCATTGGTTACGAGCAGTACTTC	CASTPTGGIGYEQYF